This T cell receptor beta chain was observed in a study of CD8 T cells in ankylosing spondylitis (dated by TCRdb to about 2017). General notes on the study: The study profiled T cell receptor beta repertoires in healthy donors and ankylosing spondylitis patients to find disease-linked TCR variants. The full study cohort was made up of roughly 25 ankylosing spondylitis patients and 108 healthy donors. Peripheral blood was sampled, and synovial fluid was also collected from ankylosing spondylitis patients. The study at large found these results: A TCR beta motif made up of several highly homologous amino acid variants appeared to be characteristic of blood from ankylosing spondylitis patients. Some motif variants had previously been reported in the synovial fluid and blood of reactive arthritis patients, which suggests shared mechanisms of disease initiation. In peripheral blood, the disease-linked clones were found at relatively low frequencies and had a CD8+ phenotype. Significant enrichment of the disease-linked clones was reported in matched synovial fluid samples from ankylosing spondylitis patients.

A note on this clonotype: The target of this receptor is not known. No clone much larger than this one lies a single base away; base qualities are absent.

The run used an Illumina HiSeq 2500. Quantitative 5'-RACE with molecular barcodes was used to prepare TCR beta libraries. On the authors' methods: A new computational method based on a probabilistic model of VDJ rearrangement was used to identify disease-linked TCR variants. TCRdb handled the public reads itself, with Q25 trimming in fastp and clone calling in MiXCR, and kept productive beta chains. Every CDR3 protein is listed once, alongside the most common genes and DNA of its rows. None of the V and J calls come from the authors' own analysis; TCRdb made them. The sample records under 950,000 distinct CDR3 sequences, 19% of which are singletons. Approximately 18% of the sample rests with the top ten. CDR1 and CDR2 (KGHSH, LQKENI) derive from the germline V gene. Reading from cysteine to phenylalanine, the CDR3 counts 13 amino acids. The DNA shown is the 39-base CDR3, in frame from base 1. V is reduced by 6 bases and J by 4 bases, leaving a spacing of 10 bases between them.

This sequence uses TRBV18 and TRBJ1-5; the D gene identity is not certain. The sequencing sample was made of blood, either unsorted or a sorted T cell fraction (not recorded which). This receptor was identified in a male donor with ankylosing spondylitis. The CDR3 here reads CASSEARNQPQHF. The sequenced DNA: TGTGCCAGCTCCGAGGCCCGAAATCAGCCCCAGCATTTT.